Listed here is a single TCR beta chain. This table comes from immunoSEQ multiplex PCR, and its TCRdb copy is limited to in-frame clones, with some not included. The sample includes some 250,000 clones, roughly four fifths seen only once; the top ten take 15%. This record comes from a study of blood T cell repertoires in COVID-19. CDR3 size: 15 residues. The sample taken for sequencing was PBMCs or T cells enriched from blood (not recorded which). This TCR was recovered from a man aged 35 to 55 who had recovered from COVID-19. The chain carries TRBV21-1 and TRBJ2-7; the table's D call, TRBD1, was not checked against the DNA. TRBV21-1 is deemed a pseudogene. CDR3 sequence: CASSGPGQGYHEQYF. For the CDR3, the DNA is TGTGCCAGCAGCGGACCGGGACAGGGGTACCACGAGCAGTACTTC.